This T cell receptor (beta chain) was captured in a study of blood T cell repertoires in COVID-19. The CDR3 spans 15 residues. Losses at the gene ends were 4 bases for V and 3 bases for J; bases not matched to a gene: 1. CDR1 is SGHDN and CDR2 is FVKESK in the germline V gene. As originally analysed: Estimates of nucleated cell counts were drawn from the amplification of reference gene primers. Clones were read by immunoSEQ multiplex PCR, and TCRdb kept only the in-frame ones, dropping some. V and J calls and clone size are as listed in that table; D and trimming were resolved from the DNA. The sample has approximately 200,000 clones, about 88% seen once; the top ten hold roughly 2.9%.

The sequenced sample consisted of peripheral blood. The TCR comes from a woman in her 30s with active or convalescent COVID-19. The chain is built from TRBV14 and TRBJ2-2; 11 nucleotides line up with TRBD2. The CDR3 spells CASSRGLADTGELFF. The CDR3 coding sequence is TGTGCCAGCAGCCGGGGACTAGCGGACACCGGGGAGCTGTTTTTT.